This T cell receptor beta chain was observed in a study of long-term antiretroviral therapy in people with HIV. Findings and caveats of the study: An increase in diversity followed ART, yet levels stayed below transplant donor controls. Dominance of pre-ART expanded clones persisted, fluctuating and often declining after ART. Controls showed broader CDR3 length ranges than did the HIV repertoires.

Comments on this clone: The antigen is undetermined.

With survey level as its setting, the immunoSEQ assay was v3.0. TCRdb's table, derived via immunoSEQ multiplex PCR, lists solely in-frame clones and lacks some. The data hold 20,000 to 25,000 clones, with roughly four fifths observed a single time. Germline V gene data show CDR1 as SGHTA and CDR2 as FQGNSA. Deletions cut 5 bases from V and 7 bases from J, with 18 bases between. This CDR3 has 15 residues. The source material was unsorted PBMCs, sampled 0.2 years after starting antiretroviral therapy. The receptor comes from a woman aged 30 to 39 with HIV. The genes are TRBV7-2 and TRBJ2-1; TRBD1 might be the D (6 bases). The CDR3 loop reads CASSGLYRDRNEQFF. For the CDR3, the DNA is TGTGCCAGCAGCGGGTTGTACAGGGATAGGAATGAGCAGTTCTTC.